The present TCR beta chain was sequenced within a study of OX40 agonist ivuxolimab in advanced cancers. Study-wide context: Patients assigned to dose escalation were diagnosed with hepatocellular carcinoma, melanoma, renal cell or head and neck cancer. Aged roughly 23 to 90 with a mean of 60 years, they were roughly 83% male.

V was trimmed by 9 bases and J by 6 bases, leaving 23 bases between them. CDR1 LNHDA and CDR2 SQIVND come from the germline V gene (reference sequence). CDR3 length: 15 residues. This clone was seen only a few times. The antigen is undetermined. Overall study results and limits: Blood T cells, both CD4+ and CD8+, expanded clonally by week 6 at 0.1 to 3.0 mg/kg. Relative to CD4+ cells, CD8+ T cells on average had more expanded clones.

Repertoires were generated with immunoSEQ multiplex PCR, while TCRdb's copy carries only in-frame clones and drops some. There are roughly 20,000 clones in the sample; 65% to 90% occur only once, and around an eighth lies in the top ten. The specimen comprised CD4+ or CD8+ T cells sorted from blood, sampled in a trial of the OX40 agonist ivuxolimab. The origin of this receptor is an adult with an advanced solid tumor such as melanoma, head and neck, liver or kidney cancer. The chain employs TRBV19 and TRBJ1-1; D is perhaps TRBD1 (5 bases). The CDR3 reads CASHEPRGRRAEAFF. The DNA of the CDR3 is TGTGCCAGCCACGAACCTCGGGGCAGGAGAGCTGAAGCTTTCTTT.